This entry features one TCR beta chain sequence. The CDR3 length is 16 residues. J was trimmed by 7 bases and V by 10 bases; bases with no gene match: 22. Germline assignment: CDR1 SNHLY and CDR2 FYNNEI. Original processing methods: Nucleated cell counts were estimated from reference gene primer amplification. Sequencing used immunoSEQ multiplex PCR; TCRdb keeps in-frame clones, though not all of them. The V and J calls and clone size come from that table; D and trimming were worked out from the DNA. Of about 120,000 clones in the sample, 90% were seen once. This sample is part of a study of blood T cell repertoires in COVID-19. Study in general: COVID-19 samples from acute and convalescent phases originated in the United States, Italy and Spain. Sample material is recorded as cDNA or gDNA derived from T cells, B-cell-depleted T cells, or PBMCs.

The genes are TRBV2 and TRBJ2-7, with TRBD1 matching over 7 bases. The sequenced sample was peripheral blood. The source is a human donor with active COVID-19. The donor label of this sample is uncertain. CDR3 bases: TGTGCCATCAAAGCAGAGGGGGCCAGGGCCTGGGGTGAGCAGTACTTC. This translates into CAIKAEGARAWGEQYF.